One and the same sample provided the 30 T cell receptor beta chains below, sequenced in a study of CD8 T cells in ankylosing spondylitis. These TCRs are of unknown antigen specificity. Findings and caveats of the study: Blood of patients with ankylosing spondylitis appeared to be characterized by a TCR beta motif of seven or eight highly homologous variants.

TCRdb reprocessed the 5' RACE reads via MiXCR and lists one record per CDR3 protein. The sample consists of over 700,000 distinct CDR3 sequences, around 19% of them appearing once. The specimen sequenced was blood, either unsorted or a sorted T cell fraction (not recorded which). Receptors originate from a male donor with ankylosing spondylitis.

This sequence joins TRBV6-5 and TRBJ2-7; 11 bases match TRBD1. CDR3 length: 16 residues. The germline gives CDR1 MNHEY, CDR2 SVGAGI. Unmatched junction bases numbered 9, after V lost 2 bases and J lost 6 bases. For the CDR3, the DNA is TGTGCCAGCAGTTACGGGGGACAGGGGGTTCTTAGCGAGCAGTACTTC. Its translation: CASSYGGQGVLSEQYF.

This clonotype has just a few counts. V usage is TRBV14 and J usage is TRBJ2-3; D not certain. Trimming took 1 base from V and 3 from J, leaving 11 bases between them. This CDR3 region has 15 residues. Germline values: CDR1 SGHDN, CDR2 FVKESK. The chain's CDR3 is CASSQGASWTDTQYF. CDR3 nucleotides: TGTGCCAGCAGCCAAGGGGCTAGTTGGACAGATACGCAGTATTTT.

The chain recombines TRBV14 with TRBJ2-1, with unresolved D. The V gene lost 0 bases and the J gene lost 7 bases, with 10 bases spanning the gap. The CDR3 runs to 14 residues. Germline loops: CDR1 SGHDN, CDR2 FVKESK. The CDR3 sequence is CASSQDWLSNEQFF. In DNA, the CDR3 is TGTGCCAGCAGCCAAGATTGGCTGTCAAATGAGCAGTTCTTC.

In nucleotides, the CDR3 is TGCGCCAGCAGCCAAGAGGGGGATTCCTACGAGCAGTACTTC. Translated: CASSQEGDSYEQYF. The rearrangement links TRBV4-1 to TRBJ2-7; possibly TRBD1 or TRBD2 for D (5 bases each). CDR3 length equals 14 residues. Per the germline V gene, CDR1 is MGHRA and CDR2 is YSYEKL. V was clipped by 0 bases and J by 1 base, with 7 bases between them.

This clonotype came up a few times. Written as DNA, the CDR3 is TGTGCCAGCAGCCCTACAGGACCGAACACCGGGGAGCTGTTTTTT. Translated: CASSPTGPNTGELFF. This chain connects TRBV5-6 to TRBJ2-2; tentatively, D is TRBD1 (5 bases). V lost 4 bases, J lost 0 bases, and 10 bases lay in between. CDR3 length: 15 residues. Per the germline V gene, CDR1 is SGHDT and CDR2 is YYEEEE.

The sample holds a few counts of this clonotype. This chain joins TRBV3-1 and TRBJ2-5; 10 bases agree with TRBD2. Unmatched junction bases numbered 4, after V lost 0 bases and J lost 3 bases. Germline V gene lookup returns CDR1 LGHDT and CDR2 YNNKEL (reference sequence). The CDR3 length is 16 residues. This CDR3 reads CASSQEWLAGEETQYF. CDR3 DNA sequence: TGTGCCAGCAGCCAAGAGTGGCTAGCGGGAGAAGAGACCCAGTACTTC.

This clonotype was recorded at least ten times. The junction departs from germline at one end; a sequencing error may be responsible. This sequence joins TRBV5-1 and TRBJ2-3; a weak D match, TRBD1 (7 bases). The CDR3 runs 15 residues. From germline, CDR1 is SGHRS and CDR2 YFSETQ. The CDR3 loop reads CASSLEGRGTDTQYF. In DNA, the CDR3 is TGTGCCAGCAGCTTGGAGGGCAGGGGGACAGATACGCAGTATTTT.

The V call is TRBV4-2, the J call TRBJ2-2; D is perhaps TRBD1 (6 bases). The germline V and J ends were trimmed by 4 bases and 4 bases, with 13 bases remaining between them. This CDR3 region has 15 residues. Germline loops: CDR1 LGHNA, CDR2 YNFKEQ. The CDR3 bases are TGTGCCAGCAGCCCACAGGGTTGGTTCACCGGGGAGCTGTTTTTT. Residues: CASSPQGWFTGELFF.

There are a few counts of this clonotype. V gene TRBV28 combines with J gene TRBJ2-1; TRBD2 aligns across 7 bases. The CDR3 consists of 14 residues. CDR1 and CDR2 (germline): MDHEN, SYDVKM. V dropped 6 bases and J dropped 3; count of bases not matched to a gene: 5. CDR3 in amino acids: CASSRTRSYNEQFF. In DNA, the CDR3 is TGTGCCAGCAGCCGGACTAGAAGCTACAATGAGCAGTTCTTC.

In this sample, this clonotype turned up many times. The chain has TRBV12-3 or TRBV12-4 and TRBJ1-3; possible D gene TRBD1, 5 bases. CDR3 length: 15 residues. Trimming took off 1 base at V and 4 bases at J, with 11 bases between the two ends. As DNA, the CDR3 is TGTGCCAGCAGTTTAGGGGGCGCCGGAGGAAACACCATATATTTT. Translating gives CASSLGGAGGNTIYF.

This clonotype was counted ten times or more. This chain links TRBV4-1 with TRBJ2-7; 8 nucleotides agree with TRBD1. Germline V lookup: CDR1 MGHRA, CDR2 YSYEKL. There are 15 residues in the CDR3. V was pared by 3 bases and J by 3 bases, with 7 bases of the junction left unmatched. The CDR3 DNA reads TGCGCCAGCAGCCATCCTGGGACAGGCCTCTACGAGCAGTACTTC. It specifies CASSHPGTGLYEQYF.

The rearrangement uses TRBV25-1 and TRBJ2-7, with D uncertain. The CDR3 contains 12 residues. With 7 bases removed from V and 3 bases from J, the gap between germline ends came to 10 bases. The germline V gene has CDR1 MGHDK and CDR2 SYGVNS. In DNA form, the CDR3 reads TGTGCCAGCACCGCTGGAGACTACGAGCAGTACTTC. Protein sequence: CASTAGDYEQYF.

The V and J genes are TRBV7-2 and TRBJ2-7; TRBD2 matches 8 bases. Germline V gives CDR1 SGHTA, CDR2 FQGNSA. The CDR3 contains 16 residues. V lost 1 base to trimming and J lost 0 bases; unmatched junction nucleotides: 5. The CDR3 reads CASSLEGSGSSYEQYF. Here the CDR3 DNA reads TGTGCCAGCAGCTTAGAAGGGAGCGGGAGCTCCTACGAGCAGTACTTC.

The chain couples TRBV2 to TRBJ2-1; 11 positions match TRBD2. Germline V gene sequence: CDR1 SNHLY, CDR2 FYNNEI. CDR3 size: 16 residues. Losses at the gene ends were 7 bases for V and 2 bases for J; bases not matched to a gene: 7. CDR3: CASTSLAGGTYNEQFF. The CDR3 coding sequence is TGTGCCAGCACCTCCCTAGCGGGGGGCACCTACAATGAGCAGTTCTTC.

This rearrangement joins TRBV20-1 to TRBJ2-7; 7 nucleotides line up with TRBD2. The CDR3 is 15 amino acids. V shed 3 bases and J 4 bases; nucleotides not matched to a gene: 12. CDR1 and CDR2 (germline): DFQATT, SNEGSKA (reference sequence). The CDR3 sequence is CSASRASGGRYEQYF. In nucleotides, the CDR3 is TGCAGTGCTAGTCGGGCTAGCGGTGGCCGGTACGAGCAGTACTTC.

This clonotype has more than one count but fewer than ten. J is TRBJ2-3 and V is TRBV20-1; possible D gene TRBD2, 5 bases. With 0 bases removed from V and 6 bases from J, the gap between germline ends came to 16 bases. The germline gives CDR1 DFQATT, CDR2 SNEGSKA (reference sequence). This CDR3 region has 15 residues. CDR3 DNA sequence: TGCAGTGCTAGAGATCCCAGCGGTCCTGGGGATACGCAGTATTTT. This gives the protein CSARDPSGPGDTQYF.

The chain has TRBV3-1 and TRBJ2-5; unclear D gene. Trimming took off 1 base at V and 3 bases at J, with 6 bases between the two ends. The CDR3 sequence is 13 residues long. CDR1 is LGHDT and CDR2 is YNNKEL in the germline V gene (reference sequence). CDR3 amino acids: CASSQGLKETQYF. As DNA, the CDR3 is TGTGCCAGCAGCCAAGGACTCAAAGAGACCCAGTACTTC.

This clonotype came up a few times. The chain couples TRBV20-1 to TRBJ2-7, with D possibly being TRBD2 (6 bases). V was pared by 0 bases and J by 7 bases, with 10 bases between. This CDR3 contains 12 residues. The germline V gene has CDR1 DFQATT and CDR2 SNEGSKA (reference sequence). This chain's CDR3 is CSARDQAGEQYF. The CDR3 coding sequence is TGCAGTGCTAGAGATCAGGCGGGAGAGCAGTACTTC.

This clonotype has just one count. The chain uses TRBV6-4 and TRBJ2-1; D assignment may be TRBD1 or TRBD2 (6 bases each). Germline V gene lookup returns CDR1 MRHNA and CDR2 SNTAGT. CDR3 length: 14 amino acids. The V end lost 3 bases, the J end lost 10 bases, and 16 bases lay between the germline ends. This CDR3 is CASSEIGGSEEQFF. DNA for the CDR3: TGTGCCAGCAGTGAAATAGGGGGGTCGGAGGAGCAGTTCTTC.

On this clonotype itself: The junction and the germline gene differ at one end; a read error may be behind it. This chain links TRBV12-3 or TRBV12-4 with TRBJ2-7, with 14 positions matching TRBD2. The CDR3 loop spans 19 amino acids. The CDR3 loop reads CASCLARGTSGRRFYEQYF. CDR3 in DNA: TGTGCCAGCTGTTTAGCGCGAGGGACTAGCGGGAGACGCTTCTACGAGCAGTACTTC.

The CDR3 sequence is CASSTRTGGRGYTF. The CDR3 coding sequence is TGTGCCAGCAGTACCCGGACAGGGGGTCGTGGCTACACCTTC. The chain employs TRBV12-3 or TRBV12-4 and TRBJ1-2; 10 bases map to TRBD1. Trimming took 5 bases from V and 7 from J; bases not matched to a gene: 7. The CDR3 spans 14 residues.

The CDR3 sequence: CASSVGGEQYF. CDR3 DNA sequence: TGTGCCAGCAGCGTCGGCGGCGAGCAGTACTTC. The chain joins TRBV11-3 to TRBJ2-7, with unresolved D. The V end was cut by 5 bases, the J end by 6 bases, with 8 bases between. This CDR3 has 11 amino acids. The germline gives CDR1 SGHNT, CDR2 YENEEA.

This clonotype occurred a few times. The rearrangement joins TRBV7-9 to TRBJ1-1; D gene unclear. In germline, CDR1 is SEHNR, CDR2 FQNEAQ (reference sequence). The CDR3 is 16 residues long. The V gene lost 5 bases and the J gene lost 0 bases, with 16 bases spanning the gap. CDR3 amino acids: CASSTPVSRMNTEAFF. The CDR3 DNA is TGTGCCAGCAGCACTCCCGTGAGCCGGATGAACACTGAAGCTTTCTTT.

The chain has TRBV28 and TRBJ2-1, with a possible D match to TRBD1 (7 bases). Germline CDR1 is MDHEN and CDR2 is SYDVKM. V lost 10 bases to trimming and J lost 13 bases, with 26 bases between them. The CDR3 has 14 amino acids. CDR3 sequence: CATVTDQGVGLQFF. Written as DNA, the CDR3 is TGTGCCACCGTGACCGATCAGGGGGTGGGACTCCAGTTCTTC.

In its sample, this clonotype was seen a few times. The chain links TRBV20-1 to TRBJ2-1; 13 nucleotides match TRBD2. The germline V gene encodes CDR1 DFQATT and CDR2 SNEGSKA (reference sequence). The CDR3 has 16 residues. The V and J ends lost 1 base and 2 bases, in that order; junction bases with no gene match: 2. The CDR3 loop is CSARGTSGRPYNEQFF. CDR3 DNA: TGCAGTGCTAGAGGGACTAGCGGGAGACCCTACAATGAGCAGTTCTTC.

The CDR3 DNA follows: TGCAGCGTCCCCCGGGGGGTTGAGACCCAGTACTTC. Residues: CSVPRGVETQYF. V usage is TRBV29-1 and J usage is TRBJ2-5, with TRBD2 identical over 7 bases. Germline values: CDR1 SQVTM, CDR2 ANQGSEA. The V gene end was trimmed by 6 bases and the J gene end by 5 bases; junction bases not matched to a gene: 6. This CDR3 spans 12 amino acids.

The chain employs TRBV20-1 and TRBJ2-1; TRBD2 matches at 8 bases. This CDR3 is 13 amino acids long. CDR1 is DFQATT and CDR2 is SNEGSKA in the germline V gene (reference sequence). CDR3 residues: CLWSGGSYNEQFF. CDR3 bases: TGCTTGTGGAGCGGGGGCTCCTACAATGAGCAGTTCTTC.

The chain employs TRBV30 and TRBJ1-2; TRBD1 matches at 8 bases. After removal of 3 bases from V and 11 bases from J, the junction contained 5 bases not matched to a gene. The V gene's germline CDR1 is GTSNPN and CDR2 SVGIG (reference sequence). This CDR3 is 11 amino acids long. The CDR3 loop reads CAWRDRASYTF. The CDR3 bases are TGTGCCTGGAGGGACAGGGCGAGTTACACCTTC.

This clonotype has only a few counts. The chain joins TRBV29-1 to TRBJ2-3; D perhaps matches TRBD2 (6 bases). Trimming removed 6 bases at V and 1 base at J, with 11 bases between. The germline gives CDR1 SQVTM, CDR2 ANQGSEA. The CDR3 totals 13 residues. CDR3 sequence reads: CSVWGGGTDTQYF. The CDR3 DNA follows: TGCAGCGTCTGGGGCGGGGGCACAGATACGCAGTATTTT.

The table lists this clonotype with many counts. This rearrangement joins TRBV4-3 to TRBJ1-5, with no clear D. V gave up 0 bases and J gave up 3 bases, with 9 bases separating them. The CDR3 covers 15 residues. Looked up from germline, CDR1 is LGHNA and CDR2 is YSLEER. CDR3 sequence: CASSQDWRNNQPQHF. The CDR3 DNA reads TGCGCCAGCAGCCAAGATTGGAGAAACAATCAGCCCCAGCATTTT.